The rows below give T cell receptor beta chains drawn from one sample of a study of patients and donors after allogeneic stem cell transplantation. One entry per CDR3 protein, called by TCRdb with MiXCR from the RT-PCR reads. The sample has 800,000 to 1,000,000 distinct CDR3 sequences, about 20% seen once. Sequenced sample: blood, either unsorted or a sorted T cell fraction (not recorded which). Receptor source: a human donor who was either an allogeneic HSCT recipient or a stem cell or donor lymphocyte infusion donor (not recorded which). It is not recorded whose cells these are; they may come from a transplant donor. CDR3s include the opening cysteine and the closing phenylalanine or tryptophan. D genes are given only for firm matches. Size is omitted from some rows. Given values are once, few, many or a class for expanded clones.

clone_size,j_call,v_call,d_call,cdr3_aa,cdr3_nt
.,TRBJ1-4,TRBV11-2,.,CASSLVGPPRWANEKLFF,TGTGCCAGCAGCTTAGTAGGGCCACCCAGATGGGCTAATGAAAAACTGTTTTTT
few,TRBJ2-1,TRBV28,.,CASSLLKTEF,TGTGCCAGCAGTTTACTTAAGACAGAGTTC
.,TRBJ2-5,TRBV6-5,.,CASSYSNKQETQYF,TGTGCCAGCAGTTACTCAAACAAACAAGAGACCCAGTACTTC
once,TRBJ2-2,TRBV21-1,.,CASSAQGNGTGELFF,TGTGCCAGCAGCGCACAGGGAAACGGGACCGGGGAGCTGTTTTTT
few,TRBJ2-3,TRBV9,.,CASSVAWAIGTDTQYF,TGTGCCAGCAGCGTAGCTTGGGCGATCGGCACAGATACGCAGTATTTT
few,TRBJ1-1,TRBV20-1,.,CSARDEGRDTEAFF,TGCAGTGCTAGAGATGAGGGTAGGGACACTGAAGCTTTCTTT
few,TRBJ2-2,TRBV24-1,TRBD1,CATSEPRQGNTGELFF,TGTGCCACCAGTGAGCCGCGACAGGGGAACACCGGGGAGCTGTTTTTT
.,TRBJ1-1,TRBV6-1,.,CASIGSGRKAAEAFF,TGTGCCAGCATAGGGTCGGGCCGAAAAGCCGCTGAAGCTTTCTTT
.,TRBJ2-1,TRBV7-9,.,CASTPGGQQYNEQFF,TGTGCCAGCACCCCGGGGGGACAACAATACAATGAGCAGTTCTTC
few,TRBJ2-3,TRBV12-3/TRBV12-4,.,CASSFMVQPGDTQYF,TGTGCCAGCAGTTTTATGGTGCAGCCCGGAGATACGCAGTATTTT
.,TRBJ1-2,TRBV24-1,.,CATDSGQGYGYTF,TGTGCCACCGACTCCGGACAAGGCTATGGCTACACCTTC
.,TRBJ2-3,TRBV14,TRBD2,CASSYQRGISTDTQYF,TGTGCCAGCAGCTACCAGCGGGGGATTAGCACAGATACGCAGTATTTT
.,TRBJ2-5,TRBV4-3,TRBD2,CASSHLWTSQETQYF,TGCGCCAGCAGCCACCTTTGGACTAGTCAAGAGACCCAGTACTTC
few,TRBJ1-4,TRBV20-1,.,CSASPGTQVGNEKLFF,TGCAGTGCTAGTCCAGGGACCCAAGTTGGTAATGAAAAACTGTTTTTT
.,TRBJ2-5,TRBV4-1,.,CASSQEGGLETQYF,TGCGCCAGCAGCCAAGAGGGTGGCTTGGAGACCCAGTACTTC
.,TRBJ2-5,TRBV9,TRBD2,CASSVGASGAQETQYF,TGTGCCAGCAGCGTAGGAGCTAGCGGGGCCCAAGAGACCCAGTACTTC
.,TRBJ2-3,TRBV24-1,TRBD2,CATSDLVREGTDTQYF,TGTGCCACCAGTGATCTAGTACGGGAGGGCACAGATACGCAGTATTTT
.,TRBJ2-7,TRBV7-2,TRBD2,CASSLEPSGAYEQYF,TGTGCCAGCAGCTTAGAGCCTAGCGGGGCCTACGAGCAGTACTTC
many,TRBJ2-5,TRBV12-3/TRBV12-4,.,CASSFAGTQYF,TGTGCCAGCAGTTTTGCAGGGACCCAGTACTTC
few,TRBJ2-3,TRBV13,TRBD1,CASSPRPGQGASDTQYF,TGTGCCAGCAGTCCCCGGCCGGGACAGGGGGCCTCAGATACGCAGTATTTT
.,TRBJ2-2,TRBV7-8,.,CASSLVWKMNTGELFF,TGTGCCAGCAGCTTAGTCTGGAAGATGAACACCGGGGAGCTGTTTTTT
few,TRBJ2-2,TRBV18,.,CASSPVKNTGELFF,TGTGCCAGCTCACCAGTGAAGAACACCGGGGAGCTGTTTTTT
.,TRBJ1-1,TRBV29-1,.,CSVDAGGNTEAFF,TGCAGCGTTGACGCCGGGGGGAACACTGAAGCTTTCTTT
few,TRBJ1-1,TRBV27,.,CASSLRGKGTEAFF,TGTGCCAGCAGTTTAAGGGGGAAGGGTACTGAAGCTTTCTTT
.,TRBJ1-1,TRBV18,.,CASSPQAGARTEAFF,TGTGCCAGCTCACCACAGGCGGGGGCGCGCACTGAAGCTTTCTTT
.,TRBJ2-3,TRBV4-2,TRBD2,CASSQDNLAGEADTQYF,TGTGCCAGCAGCCAAGATAACCTAGCGGGGGAGGCAGATACGCAGTATTTT
.,TRBJ2-5,TRBV20-1,.,CSARGLDKKETQYF,TGCAGTGCTAGAGGCCTGGACAAGAAAGAGACCCAGTACTTC
few,TRBJ1-1,TRBV3-1,TRBD1,CASSRRGQGNTEAFF,TGTGCCAGCAGCCGACGGGGACAGGGAAACACTGAAGCTTTCTTT
many,TRBJ1-3,TRBV20-1,.,CSARPGTQPTGNTIYF,TGCAGTGCCCGGCCTGGGACCCAACCGACCGGAAACACCATATATTTT
.,TRBJ1-5,TRBV4-1,.,CASSQLTGISAQHF,TGCGCCAGCAGCCAGCTTACCGGGATTAGCGCCCAGCATTTT
few,TRBJ1-6,TRBV15,TRBD1,CATSVGDSINSPLHF,TGTGCCACCAGCGTGGGGGACAGTATTAATTCACCCCTCCACTTT
many,TRBJ1-3,TRBV12-3/TRBV12-4,.,CASSLRGSGNTIYF,TGTGCCAGCAGTTTGCGGGGCTCTGGAAACACCATATATTTT
.,TRBJ1-1,TRBV29-1,.,CSVADFSPMNTEAFF,TGCAGCGTTGCCGACTTTTCCCCCATGAACACTGAAGCTTTCTTT
.,TRBJ1-6,TRBV6-5,.,CASSYSRGGTNSPLHF,TGTGCCAGCAGTTACTCGAGGGGTGGGACGAATTCACCCCTCCACTTT
.,TRBJ2-1,TRBV2,.,CASRRDGAEQFF,TGTGCCAGCAGGAGGGACGGGGCAGAGCAGTTCTTC
.,TRBJ2-3,TRBV5-6,.,CAFRQQSTDTQYF,TGTGCCTTTCGACAGCAGAGCACAGATACGCAGTATTTT
few,TRBJ2-7,TRBV20-1,TRBD1,CSASPWTGDYEQYF,TGCAGTGCTAGCCCCTGGACAGGGGACTACGAGCAGTACTTC
few,TRBJ2-2,TRBV10-3,TRBD1,CAISETQGANTGELFF,TGTGCCATCAGTGAAACGCAGGGGGCGAACACCGGGGAGCTGTTTTTT
once,TRBJ2-2,TRBV5-5,TRBD2,CASSHIAGMDTGELFF,TGTGCCAGCAGCCATATAGCGGGAATGGACACCGGGGAGCTGTTTTTT
.,TRBJ1-4,TRBV27,.,CASSLSPRVEGTNEKLFF,TGTGCCAGCAGTTTAAGCCCCAGGGTGGAGGGAACTAATGAAAAACTGTTTTTT
.,TRBJ2-1,TRBV30,.,CAWSGSTYNEQFF,TGTGCCTGGAGTGGGAGTACTTACAATGAGCAGTTCTTC
few,TRBJ2-6,TRBV12-3/TRBV12-4,TRBD2,CASSLLTSGSSGANVLTF,TGTGCCAGCAGTCTACTGACTAGCGGGAGCTCTGGGGCCAACGTCCTGACTTTC
.,TRBJ2-3,TRBV21-1,.,CASSKPLSREANIGDTQYF,TGTGCCAGCAGCAAACCCCTTTCACGAGAAGCGAATATAGGAGATACGCAGTATTTT
few,TRBJ2-7,TRBV5-1,TRBD2,CASSLGGTSGTYEQYF,TGCGCCAGCAGCTTGGGGGGGACTAGCGGGACTTACGAGCAGTACTTC
.,TRBJ2-7,TRBV11-2,.,CASSDDSGPFSYEQYF,TGTGCCAGCAGCGACGACTCGGGTCCGTTCTCCTACGAGCAGTACTTC
.,TRBJ1-1,TRBV20-1,.,CSAEGQNTEAFF,TGCAGTGCCGAGGGACAGAACACTGAAGCTTTCTTT
.,TRBJ1-5,TRBV4-3,.,CASSQDLGREQPQHF,TGCGCCAGCAGTCAAGATCTGGGACGGGAACAGCCCCAGCATTTT
many,TRBJ2-7,TRBV12-3/TRBV12-4,.,CASSPDGILYEQYF,TGTGCCAGCAGTCCGGACGGCATACTCTACGAGCAGTACTTC
.,TRBJ2-3,TRBV27,.,CASSLSTATSTDTQYF,TGTGCCAGCAGTTTAAGCACAGCAACTAGCACAGATACGCAGTATTTT
.,TRBJ1-1,TRBV12-3/TRBV12-4,.,CASSPAGYEAFF,TGTGCCAGCAGCCCCGCCGGGTATGAAGCTTTCTTT
few,TRBJ2-1,TRBV2,TRBD1,CASSTTGGSRFF,TGTGCCAGCAGCACAACAGGGGGCTCGCGGTTCTTC